One sample yielded the 7 T cell receptor beta chains listed below, sequenced in a study of T cell responses to AZD1222 COVID-19 vaccine. The protocol was immunoSEQ multiplex PCR, while the TCRdb copy is restricted to in-frame clones and leaves out a portion. Here the sample spans approximately 130,000 clones, about 90% being singletons. Material: peripheral blood, obtained on day 0 of AZD1222 vaccination. Every receptor here comes from an adult in good health.

The rearrangement links TRBV4-2 to TRBJ2-2; 9 bases align to TRBD2. The CDR3 length is 16 residues. The germline V gene encodes CDR1 LGHNA and CDR2 YNFKEQ. V lost 2 bases, J lost 5 bases, and 6 bases stayed unmatched. The CDR3 DNA reads TGTGCCAGCAGCCAACCGACTAGCGGAGCTACCGGGGAGCTGTTTTTT. This encodes CASSQPTSGATGELFF.

J is TRBJ1-1 and V is TRBV5-1, with D possibly TRBD1 on 6 matching bases. In germline, CDR1 is SGHRS, CDR2 YFSETQ. Deletions cut 3 bases from V and 2 bases from J, with 11 bases between. The CDR3 sequence is 14 residues long. CDR3 in amino acids: CASSYDRINTEAFF. CDR3 DNA: TGCGCCAGCAGCTATGACAGGATAAACACTGAAGCTTTCTTT. The complete variable domain, with remaining parts taken from reference TRBV5-1 and TRBJ1-1, reads KAGVTQTPRYLIKTRGQQVTLSCSPISGHRSVSWYQQTPGQGLQFLFEYFSETQRNKGNFPGRFSGRQFSNSRSEMNVSTLELGDSALYLCASSYDRINTEAFFGQGTRLTVV.

The chain is built from TRBV19 and TRBJ1-3; D not certain. The CDR3 spans 15 residues. V lost 5 bases to trimming and J lost 0 bases, with 11 bases between them. Per germline, CDR1 LNHDA and CDR2 SQIVND (reference sequence). CDR3 nucleotides: TGTGCCAGTAGTGTGGACGGCTCCTCTGGAAACACCATATATTTT. Amino acids: CASSVDGSSGNTIYF.

This rearrangement joins TRBV10-3 to TRBJ2-1; TRBD2 might be the D (6 bases). The V end was cut by 0 bases, the J end by 4 bases, with 7 bases between. Germline V gene sequence: CDR1 ENHRY, CDR2 SYGVKD. The CDR3 contains 14 residues. CDR3 region: CAISESLAYNEQFF. Written as DNA, the CDR3 is TGTGCCATCAGTGAGTCCCTAGCGTACAATGAGCAGTTCTTC.

In DNA, the CDR3 is TGCAGTGCTAGTGAAAGGGGACTAGCGGGATCCTACGAGCAGTACTTC. Amino acids: CSASERGLAGSYEQYF. V gene TRBV20-1 combines with J gene TRBJ2-7, with 13 bases that match TRBD2. Germline assignment: CDR1 DFQATT and CDR2 SNEGSKA (reference sequence). This CDR3 is built from 16 residues. With 3 bases clipped from V and 1 base from J, the junction kept 6 bases outside the gene matches.

The chain links TRBV5-1 to TRBJ1-4; D remains ambiguous. Germline values: CDR1 SGHRS, CDR2 YFSETQ. The CDR3 consists of 14 residues. The ends were cut back, 0 bases at V and 1 base at J, with 4 bases in the middle. CDR3 amino acids: CASSLGGTNEKLFF. The CDR3 DNA is TGCGCCAGCAGCTTGGGCGGAACTAATGAAAAACTGTTTTTT. Based on the CDR3 plus reference TRBV5-1 and TRBJ1-4, the full variable domain is KAGVTQTPRYLIKTRGQQVTLSCSPISGHRSVSWYQQTPGQGLQFLFEYFSETQRNKGNFPGRFSGRQFSNSRSEMNVSTLELGDSALYLCASSLGGTNEKLFFGSGTQLSVL.

V gene TRBV13 combines with J gene TRBJ1-4, with D unresolved. V was shortened by 4 bases and J by 8 bases, with 14 bases between the two germline ends. Germline V gene sequence: CDR1 PRHDT, CDR2 FYEKMQ (reference sequence). The CDR3 is 14 amino acids. CDR3 residues: CASSSDRTREKLFF. CDR3 DNA: TGTGCCAGCAGCTCGGACCGGACCAGGGAAAAACTGTTTTTT.